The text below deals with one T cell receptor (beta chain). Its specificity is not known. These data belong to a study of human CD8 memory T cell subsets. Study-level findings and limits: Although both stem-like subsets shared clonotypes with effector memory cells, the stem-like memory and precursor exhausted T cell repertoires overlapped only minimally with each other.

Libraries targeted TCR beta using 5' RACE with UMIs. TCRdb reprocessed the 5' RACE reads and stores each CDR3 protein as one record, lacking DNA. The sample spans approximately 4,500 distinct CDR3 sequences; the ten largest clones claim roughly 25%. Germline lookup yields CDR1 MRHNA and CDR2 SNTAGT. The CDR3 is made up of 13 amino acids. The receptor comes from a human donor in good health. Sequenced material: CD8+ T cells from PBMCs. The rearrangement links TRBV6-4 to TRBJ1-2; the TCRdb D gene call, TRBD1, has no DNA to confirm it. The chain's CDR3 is CASRAGEAYGYTF.